These T cell receptor beta chains were read from a single sample in a study of blood T cell repertoires in COVID-19. Profiling relied on immunoSEQ multiplex PCR, and the TCRdb table lists in-frame clones only, not all of them. The table records 250,000 to 350,000 clones, approximately 88% of them present only once. Material for sequencing was peripheral blood. These receptors were collected from a young man with active or convalescent COVID-19. Each CDR3 is given with its conserved first and last residue. D genes are given only for firm matches. For some rows the clone size is stated as once, few or many, or as a class when expanded; others skip it.

v_call	j_call	d_call	clone_size	cdr3_aa	cdr3_nt
TRBV7-9	TRBJ1-2	TRBD1	NA	CASSLQGTGGYGYTF	TGTGCCAGCAGCTTACAGGGGACAGGGGGCTATGGCTACACCTTC
TRBV12-3/TRBV12-4	TRBJ1-1	NA	NA	CASSLGHIEAFF	TGTGCCAGCAGTTTAGGCCACATTGAAGCTTTCTTT
TRBV13	TRBJ1-2	NA	NA	CASSLGSQGVLHGYTF	TGTGCCAGCAGCTTAGGGAGCCAGGGTGTTTTGCATGGCTACACCTTC
TRBV7-3	TRBJ2-2	NA	NA	CASSSGRRGRPGELFF	TGTGCCAGCAGCTCCGGAAGGAGGGGGCGCCCCGGGGAGCTGTTTTTT
TRBV2	TRBJ1-3	NA	NA	CASSVAGRNTIYF	TGTGCCAGCAGTGTGGCAGGTCGAAACACCATATATTTT
TRBV5-1	TRBJ2-1	NA	NA	CASSLAGESHEQFF	TGCGCCAGCAGCTTGGCCGGGGAAAGCCATGAGCAGTTCTTC
TRBV18	TRBJ1-1	NA	NA	CASSPSPGDTEAFF	TGTGCCAGCTCACCAAGTCCAGGGGACACTGAAGCTTTCTTT
TRBV19	TRBJ1-5	TRBD1	NA	CASSIRDRGLGSNQPQHF	TGTGCCAGTAGTATTCGGGACAGGGGGCTGGGTAGCAATCAGCCCCAGCATTTT
TRBV7-2	TRBJ2-7	TRBD2	NA	CASSLAGTSYEQYF	TGTGCCAGCAGCTTAGCCGGGACTAGCTACGAGCAGTACTTC
TRBV3-1/TRBV3-2	TRBJ1-2	NA	NA	CASSQELQARYGYTF	TGTGCCAGCAGCCAAGAACTACAGGCCAGGTATGGCTACACCTTC
TRBV9	TRBJ2-1	TRBD2	NA	CASSTPLAGGLKSTYNEQFF	TGTGCCAGCAGCACTCCTTTAGCGGGGGGCCTAAAATCCACATACAATGAGCAGTTCTTC
TRBV5-4	TRBJ2-7	NA	NA	CASSLVAQGSYEQYF	TGTGCCAGCAGCTTGGTGGCACAGGGTTCCTACGAGCAGTACTTC
TRBV19	TRBJ2-7	NA	NA	CASSIFPSSAYEQYF	TGTGCCAGTAGTATATTCCCCTCTAGTGCCTACGAGCAGTACTTC
TRBV7-9	TRBJ1-5	TRBD1	NA	CASSHTGGRQPQHF	TGTGCCAGCAGCCATACAGGGGGCCGGCAGCCCCAGCATTTT
TRBV6-6	TRBJ2-1	TRBD2	NA	CASSQTSGGTDEQFF	TGTGCCAGCAGTCAGACTAGCGGGGGGACAGATGAGCAGTTCTTC
TRBV9	TRBJ2-6	NA	NA	CASSASYRVGANVLTF	TGTGCCAGCAGCGCCTCTTACAGGGTTGGGGCCAACGTCCTGACTTTC
TRBV25-1	TRBJ2-7	TRBD1	NA	CASSGRDRVSYEQYF	TGTGCCAGCAGTGGACGGGACAGGGTCTCCTACGAGCAGTACTTC
TRBV5-1	TRBJ2-5	NA	NA	CASSLKGGETQYF	TGCGCCAGCAGCTTGAAGGGCGGGGAGACCCAGTACTTC
TRBV6-5	TRBJ2-1	NA	few	CASSYSGDSDYNEQFF	TGTGCCAGCAGTTACTCTGGGGACTCGGACTACAATGAGCAGTTCTTC
TRBV5-4	TRBJ1-2	TRBD1	NA	CASSLGGDSLWHTF	TGTGCCAGCAGCTTGGGTGGGGACAGCCTATGGCACACCTTC
TRBV19	TRBJ1-2	NA	NA	CASSFEVSSYGYTF	TGTGCCAGTAGTTTCGAGGTCAGCTCCTATGGCTACACCTTC
TRBV5-4	TRBJ1-1	TRBD1	NA	CASSFDRANTEAFF	TGTGCCAGCAGCTTTGACAGGGCGAACACTGAAGCTTTCTTT
TRBV3-1/TRBV3-2	TRBJ2-7	NA	NA	CASSQDWGEQYF	TGTGCCAGCAGCCAGGACTGGGGCGAGCAGTACTTC
TRBV7-2	TRBJ1-1	TRBD1	many	CASSSGTGRNTEAFF	TGTGCCAGCAGCTCAGGGACAGGGCGCAACACTGAAGCTTTCTTT
TRBV27	TRBJ1-1	NA	NA	CASRDTLNTEAFF	TGTGCCAGCAGGGACACCCTGAACACTGAAGCTTTCTTT
TRBV9	TRBJ2-4	NA	NA	CASSPRLAKNIQYF	TGTGCCAGCAGCCCGCGCTTAGCCAAAAACATTCAGTACTTC
TRBV27	TRBJ1-2	TRBD1	once	CASSLYGQGARGYTF	TGTGCCAGCAGTTTATATGGACAGGGGGCAAGGGGCTACACCTTC
TRBV9	TRBJ1-4	NA	NA	CASSPTYGSSTNEKLFF	TGTGCCAGCAGCCCGACATACGGGAGCAGTACTAATGAAAAACTGTTTTTT
TRBV15	TRBJ1-5	TRBD1	NA	CATSRRTGFNQPQHF	TGTGCCACCAGCAGACGGACAGGCTTCAATCAGCCCCAGCATTTT
TRBV4-1	TRBJ1-3	NA	NA	CASSAQGNTIYF	TGCGCCAGCAGCGCACAGGGAAACACCATATATTTT
TRBV12-3/TRBV12-4	TRBJ2-7	NA	NA	CAGAGTYEQYF	TGTGCCGGGGCGGGGACCTACGAGCAGTACTTC
TRBV9	TRBJ1-4	NA	NA	CASSLTAKTNEKLFF	TGTGCCAGCAGCTTAACAGCTAAAACTAATGAAAAACTGTTTTTT
TRBV7-9	TRBJ1-2	TRBD1	NA	CASSFGTAYGYTF	TGTGCCAGCAGCTTCGGGACAGCTTATGGCTACACCTTC
TRBV5-1	TRBJ1-4	NA	NA	CASSPPEGTLNEKLFF	TGCGCCAGCAGCCCACCGGAGGGCACACTTAATGAAAAACTGTTTTTT